This T cell receptor beta chain stems from a study of blood T cell repertoires in COVID-19. Study background: Samples representing acute and convalescent COVID-19 were sourced from the United States, Italy and Spain. The analysed material was cDNA or gDNA that came from T cells, B-cell-depleted T cells, or PBMCs.

Per the original data handling: Amplifying reference gene primers gave estimates of nucleated cell counts. Clones were sequenced by immunoSEQ multiplex PCR, and TCRdb holds only the in-frame ones, with some missing. Clonal size and the V and J genes are those of that table, whereas D and trimming came from the DNA. This sample yields around 39,000 clones, of which around 90% are seen a single time; roughly 9.8% belongs to the top ten. In germline, CDR1 is LNHDA, CDR2 SQIVND (reference sequence). This CDR3 region has 15 residues. Trimming removed 0 bases at V and 4 bases at J, with 12 bases between. Sequencing was performed on peripheral blood. The rearrangement links TRBV19 to TRBJ1-1; maybe TRBD1 (5 bases). This receptor was obtained from a human donor in a cohort sampled during active COVID-19. CDR3 nucleotides: TGTGCCAGTAGTATAGATTCAGGGTTGGTCACTGAAGCTTTCTTT. It translates to CASSIDSGLVTEAFF.